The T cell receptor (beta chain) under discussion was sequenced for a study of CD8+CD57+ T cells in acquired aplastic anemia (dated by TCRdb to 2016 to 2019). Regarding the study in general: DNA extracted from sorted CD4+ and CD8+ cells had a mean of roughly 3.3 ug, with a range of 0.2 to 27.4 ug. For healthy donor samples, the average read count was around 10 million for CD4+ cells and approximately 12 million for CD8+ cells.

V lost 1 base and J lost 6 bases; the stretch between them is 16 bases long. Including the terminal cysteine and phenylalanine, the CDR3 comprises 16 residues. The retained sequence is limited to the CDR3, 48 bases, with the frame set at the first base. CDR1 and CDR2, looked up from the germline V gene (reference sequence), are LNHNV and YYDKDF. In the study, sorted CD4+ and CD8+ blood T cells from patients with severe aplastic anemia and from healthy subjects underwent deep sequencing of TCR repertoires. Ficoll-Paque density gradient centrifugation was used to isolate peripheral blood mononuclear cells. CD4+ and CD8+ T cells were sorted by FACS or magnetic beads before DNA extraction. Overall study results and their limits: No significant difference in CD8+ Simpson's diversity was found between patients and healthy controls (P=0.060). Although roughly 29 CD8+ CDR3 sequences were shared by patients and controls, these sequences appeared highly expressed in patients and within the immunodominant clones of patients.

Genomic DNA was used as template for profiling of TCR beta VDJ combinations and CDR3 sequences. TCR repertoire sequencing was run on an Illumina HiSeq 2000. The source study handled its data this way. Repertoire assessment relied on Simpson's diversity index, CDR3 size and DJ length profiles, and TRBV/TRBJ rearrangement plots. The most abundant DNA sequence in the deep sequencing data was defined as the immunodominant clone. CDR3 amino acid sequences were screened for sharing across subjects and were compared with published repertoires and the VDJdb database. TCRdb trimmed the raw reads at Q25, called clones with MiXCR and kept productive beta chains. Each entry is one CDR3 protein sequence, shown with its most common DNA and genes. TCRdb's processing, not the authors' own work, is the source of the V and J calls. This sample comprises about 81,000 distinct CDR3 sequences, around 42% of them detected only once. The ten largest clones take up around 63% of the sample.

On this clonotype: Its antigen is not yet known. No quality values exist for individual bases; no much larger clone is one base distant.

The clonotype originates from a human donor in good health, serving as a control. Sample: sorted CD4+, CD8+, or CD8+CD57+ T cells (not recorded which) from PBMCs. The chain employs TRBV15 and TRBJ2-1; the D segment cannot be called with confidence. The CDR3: CATSRATGRNPNEQFF. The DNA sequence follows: TGTGCCACCAGCAGAGCAACGGGCCGAAACCCCAATGAGCAGTTCTTC.